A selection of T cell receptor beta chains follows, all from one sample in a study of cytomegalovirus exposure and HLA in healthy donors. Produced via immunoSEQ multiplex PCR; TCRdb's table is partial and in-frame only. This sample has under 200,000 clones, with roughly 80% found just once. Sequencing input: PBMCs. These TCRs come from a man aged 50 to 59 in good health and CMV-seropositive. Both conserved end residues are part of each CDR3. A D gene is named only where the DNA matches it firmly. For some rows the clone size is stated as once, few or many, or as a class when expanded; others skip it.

TGTGCCAGCTGTCGCGCAGCCGGGAGTGAAAAACTGTTTTTT	CASCRAAGSEKLFF	TRBV6-1	NA	NA	TRBJ1-4
TGTGCCAGCACACCGGGACAGGGAGTGAATGAGCAGTTCTTC	CASTPGQGVNEQFF	TRBV11-2	NA	TRBD1	TRBJ2-1
TGTGCCAGCTCACTAGAGGACAGGGGCTACGAGCAGTACTTC	CASSLEDRGYEQYF	TRBV18	NA	TRBD1	TRBJ2-7
TGTGCCAGTAGTTGGGGGACATCACCCGCCTACGAGCAGTACTTC	CASSWGTSPAYEQYF	TRBV19	few	NA	TRBJ2-7
TGTGCCACCAGCAGAACCAGGGGGCTTGGTAATTCACCCCTCCACTTT	CATSRTRGLGNSPLHF	TRBV15	NA	TRBD1	TRBJ1-6
TGTGCCAGCAGTTCGCGCGGTCAGGGAGTTTTGAGGGGGAATGAGCAGTTCTTC	CASSSRGQGVLRGNEQFF	TRBV28	NA	NA	TRBJ2-1
TGTGCCACCGGCAAGGCAGTCGATCTAGCGGGGGTGAGGAATGAGCAGTTCTTC	CATGKAVDLAGVRNEQFF	TRBV15	NA	TRBD2	TRBJ2-1
TGTGCCAGTAGTTCCCGGGACAGAGAAGAGACCCAGTACTTC	CASSSRDREETQYF	TRBV19	once	TRBD1	TRBJ2-5
TGCGCCAGCAGCCAAGAGGGCGGGAGGGTCGACAATGAGCAGTTCTTC	CASSQEGGRVDNEQFF	TRBV4-1	NA	TRBD2	TRBJ2-1
TGTGCCAGCAGTCAGTCGAATAGCAATCAGCCCCAGCATTTT	CASSQSNSNQPQHF	TRBV6-5	NA	NA	TRBJ1-5
TGTGCCAGCACTTCTGGGACAGAGTATGGCTACACCTTC	CASTSGTEYGYTF	TRBV6-5	NA	TRBD1	TRBJ1-2
TGTGCCAGCAGTTTAAGGCCCAGGGGCAATCAGCCCCAGCATTTT	CASSLRPRGNQPQHF	TRBV28	NA	NA	TRBJ1-5
TGTGCCAGCAGCCCCTCCAATGAAAAACTGTTTTTT	CASSPSNEKLFF	TRBV6-6	once	NA	TRBJ1-4
TGCAGCGTTGACGGACAGACTACAGATACGCAGTATTTT	CSVDGQTTDTQYF	TRBV29-1	NA	NA	TRBJ2-3
TGTGCCAGCAGCTTAACGAGCGGGGACACTGAAGCTTTCTTT	CASSLTSGDTEAFF	TRBV7-3	NA	NA	TRBJ1-1
TGTGCCAGCAGCCACAGGGGGAGTGAGACCCAGTACTTC	CASSHRGSETQYF	TRBV21-1	once	NA	TRBJ2-5
TGTGCCAGTGCGTCACAGGGAACAGATACGCAGTATTTT	CASASQGTDTQYF	TRBV19	NA	NA	TRBJ2-3
TGTGCCAGCAGTTTCCAAACCACAGGGTTCGGGGAGCTGTTTTTT	CASSFQTTGFGELFF	TRBV27	NA	NA	TRBJ2-2
TGTGCCAGCTCACCTCTCCGGGACAGGGGAAGGGATGGCTACACCTTC	CASSPLRDRGRDGYTF	TRBV18	NA	TRBD1	TRBJ1-2